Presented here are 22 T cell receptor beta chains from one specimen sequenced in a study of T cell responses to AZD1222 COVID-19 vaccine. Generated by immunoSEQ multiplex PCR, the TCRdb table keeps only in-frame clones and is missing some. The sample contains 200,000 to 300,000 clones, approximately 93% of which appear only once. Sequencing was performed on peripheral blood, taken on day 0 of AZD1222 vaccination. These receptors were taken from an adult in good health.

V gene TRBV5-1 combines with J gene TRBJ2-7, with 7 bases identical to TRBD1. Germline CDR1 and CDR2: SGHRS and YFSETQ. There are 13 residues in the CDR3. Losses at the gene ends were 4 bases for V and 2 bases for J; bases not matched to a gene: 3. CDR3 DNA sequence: TGCGCCAGCAGCGTCGGGACAGCCTACGAGCAGTACTTC. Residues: CASSVGTAYEQYF. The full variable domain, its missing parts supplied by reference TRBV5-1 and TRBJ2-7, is KAGVTQTPRYLIKTRGQQVTLSCSPISGHRSVSWYQQTPGQGLQFLFEYFSETQRNKGNFPGRFSGRQFSNSRSEMNVSTLELGDSALYLCASSVGTAYEQYFGPGTRLTVT.

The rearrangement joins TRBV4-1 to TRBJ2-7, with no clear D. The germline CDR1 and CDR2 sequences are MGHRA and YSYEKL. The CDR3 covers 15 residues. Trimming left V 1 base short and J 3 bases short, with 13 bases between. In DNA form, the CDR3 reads TGCGCCAGCAGCCAAGTCCGGGCACAGCTCTACGAGCAGTACTTC. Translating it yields CASSQVRAQLYEQYF.

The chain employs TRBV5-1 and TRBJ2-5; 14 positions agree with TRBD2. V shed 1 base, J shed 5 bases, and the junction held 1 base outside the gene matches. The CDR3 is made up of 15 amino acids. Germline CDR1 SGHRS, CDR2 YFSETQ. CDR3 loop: CASSLWTSGGETQYF. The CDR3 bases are TGCGCCAGCAGCTTGTGGACTAGCGGGGGGGAGACCCAGTACTTC.

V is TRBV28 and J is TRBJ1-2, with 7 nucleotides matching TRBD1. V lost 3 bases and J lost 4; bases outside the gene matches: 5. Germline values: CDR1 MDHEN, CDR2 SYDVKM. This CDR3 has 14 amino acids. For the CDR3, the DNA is TGTGCCAGCAGTTTGGTTCGGGACAGCTATGGCTACACCTTC. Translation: CASSLVRDSYGYTF.

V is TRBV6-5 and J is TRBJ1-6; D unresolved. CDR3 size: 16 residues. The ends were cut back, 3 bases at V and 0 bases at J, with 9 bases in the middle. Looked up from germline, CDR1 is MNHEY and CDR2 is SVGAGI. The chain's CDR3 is CASSYSDISYNSPLHF. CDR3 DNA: TGTGCCAGCAGTTATTCCGACATCTCCTATAATTCACCCCTCCACTTT.

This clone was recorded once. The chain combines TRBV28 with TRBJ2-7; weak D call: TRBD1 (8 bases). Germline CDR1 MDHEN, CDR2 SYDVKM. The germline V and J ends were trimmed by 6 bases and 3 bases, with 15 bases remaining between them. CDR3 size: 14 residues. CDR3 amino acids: CASRATGGGYEQYF. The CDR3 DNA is TGTGCCAGCAGAGCCACAGGGGGGGGCTACGAGCAGTACTTC. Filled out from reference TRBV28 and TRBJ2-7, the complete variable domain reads DVKVTQSSRYLVKRTGEKVFLECVQDMDHENMFWYRQDPGLGLRLIYFSYDVKMKEKGDIPEGYSVSREKKERFSLILESASTNQTSMYLCASRATGGGYEQYFGPGTRLTVT.

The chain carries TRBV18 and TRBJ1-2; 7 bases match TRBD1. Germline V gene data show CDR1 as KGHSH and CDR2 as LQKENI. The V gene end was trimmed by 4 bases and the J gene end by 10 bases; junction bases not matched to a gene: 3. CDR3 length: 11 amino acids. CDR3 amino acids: CASSLQGVYTF. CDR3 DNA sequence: TGTGCCAGCTCACTCCAGGGGGTCTACACCTTC.

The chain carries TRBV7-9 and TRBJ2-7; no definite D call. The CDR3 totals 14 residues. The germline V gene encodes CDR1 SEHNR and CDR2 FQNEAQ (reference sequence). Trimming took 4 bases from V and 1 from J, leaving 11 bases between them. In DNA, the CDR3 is TGTGCCAGCAGCTCATGGATAGGGTCCTACGAGCAGTACTTC. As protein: CASSSWIGSYEQYF.

CDR3 bases: TGCGCCAGCGGGCTAGTCTCAACCGACACTGAAGCTTTCTTT. Protein sequence: CASGLVSTDTEAFF. The V call is TRBV5-1, the J call TRBJ1-1, with no clear D. The CDR3 spans 14 residues. Trimming stripped 7 bases from V and 3 bases from J, with 16 bases between. Per germline, CDR1 SGHRS and CDR2 YFSETQ.

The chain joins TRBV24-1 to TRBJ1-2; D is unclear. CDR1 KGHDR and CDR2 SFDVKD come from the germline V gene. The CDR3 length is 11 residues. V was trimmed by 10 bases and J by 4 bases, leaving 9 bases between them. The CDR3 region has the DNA TGTGCCACGGAGGACGGCTATGGCTACACCTTC. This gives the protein CATEDGYGYTF.

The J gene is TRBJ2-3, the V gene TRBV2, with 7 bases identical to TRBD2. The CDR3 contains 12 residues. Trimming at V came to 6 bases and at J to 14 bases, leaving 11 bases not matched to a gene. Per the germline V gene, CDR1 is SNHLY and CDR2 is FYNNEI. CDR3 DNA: TGTGCCAGCAGCCCTAGCGGATCATCCTGGTATTTT. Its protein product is CASSPSGSSWYF.

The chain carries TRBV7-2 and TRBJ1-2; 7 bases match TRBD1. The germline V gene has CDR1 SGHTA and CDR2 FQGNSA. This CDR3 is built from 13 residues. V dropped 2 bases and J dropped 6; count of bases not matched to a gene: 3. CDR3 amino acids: CASSLSRGDGYTF. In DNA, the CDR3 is TGTGCCAGCAGCTTAAGCAGGGGGGATGGCTACACCTTC.

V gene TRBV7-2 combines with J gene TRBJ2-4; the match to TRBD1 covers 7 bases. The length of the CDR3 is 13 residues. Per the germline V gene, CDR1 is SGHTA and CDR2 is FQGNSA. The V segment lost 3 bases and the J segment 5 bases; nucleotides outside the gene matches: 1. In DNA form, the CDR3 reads TGTGCCAGCAGCTTTACAGGGGAAAACATTCAGTACTTC. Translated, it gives CASSFTGENIQYF.

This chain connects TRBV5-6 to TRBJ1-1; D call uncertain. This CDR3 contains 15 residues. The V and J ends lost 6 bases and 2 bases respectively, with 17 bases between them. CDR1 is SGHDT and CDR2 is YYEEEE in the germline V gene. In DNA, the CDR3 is TGTGCCAGCACCGAGGAGCCGAATCCAAACACTGAAGCTTTCTTT. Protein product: CASTEEPNPNTEAFF.

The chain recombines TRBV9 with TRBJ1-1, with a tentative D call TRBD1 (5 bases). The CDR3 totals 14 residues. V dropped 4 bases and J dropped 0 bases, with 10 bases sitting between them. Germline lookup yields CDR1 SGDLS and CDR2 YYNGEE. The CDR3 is CASSPGGMNTEAFF. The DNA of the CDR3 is TGTGCCAGCAGCCCTGGGGGGATGAACACTGAAGCTTTCTTT.

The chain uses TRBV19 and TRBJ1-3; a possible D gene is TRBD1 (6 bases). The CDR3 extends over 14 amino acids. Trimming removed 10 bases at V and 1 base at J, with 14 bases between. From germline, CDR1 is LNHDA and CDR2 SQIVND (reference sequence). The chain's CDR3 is CATVDRTSGNTIYF. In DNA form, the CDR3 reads TGTGCCACGGTGGACAGAACGTCTGGAAACACCATATATTTT.

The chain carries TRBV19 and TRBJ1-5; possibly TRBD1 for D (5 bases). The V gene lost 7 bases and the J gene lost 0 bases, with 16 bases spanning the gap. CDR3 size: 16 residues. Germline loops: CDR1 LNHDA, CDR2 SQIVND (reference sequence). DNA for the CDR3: TGTGCCAGTACCCTGAGGGGTAGAATTAGCAATCAGCCCCAGCATTTT. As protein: CASTLRGRISNQPQHF.

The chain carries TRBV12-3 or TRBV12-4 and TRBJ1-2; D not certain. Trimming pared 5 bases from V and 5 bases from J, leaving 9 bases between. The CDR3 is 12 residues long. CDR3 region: CASSPRGYGYTF. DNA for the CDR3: TGTGCCAGCAGTCCCCGAGGGTATGGCTACACCTTC.

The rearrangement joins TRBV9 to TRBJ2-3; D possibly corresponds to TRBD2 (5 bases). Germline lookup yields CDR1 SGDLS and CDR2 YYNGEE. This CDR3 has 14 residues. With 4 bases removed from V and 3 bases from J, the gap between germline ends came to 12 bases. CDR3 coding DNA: TGTGCCAGCAGCCCAAAGCCGGGGACAGATACGCAGTATTTT. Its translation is CASSPKPGTDTQYF.

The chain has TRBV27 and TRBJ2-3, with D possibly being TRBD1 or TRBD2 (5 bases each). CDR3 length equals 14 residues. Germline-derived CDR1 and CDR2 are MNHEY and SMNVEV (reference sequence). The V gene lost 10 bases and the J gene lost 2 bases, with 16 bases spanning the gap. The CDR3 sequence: CATSPRGVTDTQYF. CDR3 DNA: TGTGCCACCTCACCTAGGGGAGTCACAGATACGCAGTATTTT.

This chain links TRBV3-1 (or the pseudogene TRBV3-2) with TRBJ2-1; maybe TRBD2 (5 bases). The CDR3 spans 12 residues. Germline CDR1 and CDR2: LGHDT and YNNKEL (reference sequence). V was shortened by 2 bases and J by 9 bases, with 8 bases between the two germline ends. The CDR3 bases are TGTGCCAGCAGCCAACTCGAGGGTGAGCAGTTCTTC. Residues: CASSQLEGEQFF.

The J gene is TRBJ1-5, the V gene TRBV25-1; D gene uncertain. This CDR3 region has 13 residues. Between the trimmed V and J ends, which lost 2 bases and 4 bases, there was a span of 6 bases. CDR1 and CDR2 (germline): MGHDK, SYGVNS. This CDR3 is CASSEVGNQPQHF. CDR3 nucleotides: TGTGCCAGCAGTGAAGTGGGGAATCAGCCCCAGCATTTT.